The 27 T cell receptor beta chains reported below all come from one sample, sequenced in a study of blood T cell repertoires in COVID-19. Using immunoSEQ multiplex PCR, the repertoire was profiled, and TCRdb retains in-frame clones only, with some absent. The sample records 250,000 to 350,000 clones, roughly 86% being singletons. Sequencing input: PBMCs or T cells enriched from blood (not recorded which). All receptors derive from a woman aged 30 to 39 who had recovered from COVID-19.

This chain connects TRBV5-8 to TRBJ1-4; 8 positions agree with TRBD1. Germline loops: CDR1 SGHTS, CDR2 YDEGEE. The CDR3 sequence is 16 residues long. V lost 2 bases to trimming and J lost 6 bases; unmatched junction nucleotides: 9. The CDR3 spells CASSFDRTGTDEKLFF. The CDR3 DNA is TGTGCCAGCAGCTTTGATAGGACAGGGACGGATGAAAAACTGTTTTTT.

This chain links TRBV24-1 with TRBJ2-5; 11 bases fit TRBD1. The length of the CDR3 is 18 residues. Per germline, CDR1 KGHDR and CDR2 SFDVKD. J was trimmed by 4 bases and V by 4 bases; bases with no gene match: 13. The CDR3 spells CATSESSRPDRGPETQYF. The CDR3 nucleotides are TGTGCCACCAGTGAGTCCTCACGTCCGGACAGGGGGCCAGAGACCCAGTACTTC.

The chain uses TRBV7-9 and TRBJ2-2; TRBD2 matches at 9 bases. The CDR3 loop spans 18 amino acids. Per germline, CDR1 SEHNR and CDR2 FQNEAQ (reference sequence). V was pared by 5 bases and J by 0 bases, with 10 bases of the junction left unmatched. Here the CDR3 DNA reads TGTGCCAGCAGCCTAGACCGGGCTAGCGGGACGAACACCGGGGAGCTGTTTTTT. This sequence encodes CASSLDRASGTNTGELFF.

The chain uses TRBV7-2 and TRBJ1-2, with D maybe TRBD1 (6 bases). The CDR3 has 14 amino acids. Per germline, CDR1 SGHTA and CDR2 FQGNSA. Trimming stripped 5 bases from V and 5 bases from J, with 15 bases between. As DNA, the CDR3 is TGTGCCAGCAGCCCCCCCGGGACACGTTATGGCTACACCTTC. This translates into CASSPPGTRYGYTF.

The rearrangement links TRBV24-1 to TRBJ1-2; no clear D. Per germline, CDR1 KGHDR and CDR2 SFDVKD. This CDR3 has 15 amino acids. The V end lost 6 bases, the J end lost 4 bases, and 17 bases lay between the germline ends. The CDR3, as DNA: TGTGCCACCAGTTACGGGGAAAGGGCGGGCTATGGCTACACCTTC. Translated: CATSYGERAGYGYTF.

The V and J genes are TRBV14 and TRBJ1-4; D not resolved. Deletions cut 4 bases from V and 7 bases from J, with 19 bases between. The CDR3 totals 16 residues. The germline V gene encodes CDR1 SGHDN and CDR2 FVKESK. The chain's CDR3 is CASSLSVGAGGEKLFF. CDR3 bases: TGTGCCAGCAGCCTCTCAGTAGGCGCCGGAGGTGAAAAACTGTTTTTT.

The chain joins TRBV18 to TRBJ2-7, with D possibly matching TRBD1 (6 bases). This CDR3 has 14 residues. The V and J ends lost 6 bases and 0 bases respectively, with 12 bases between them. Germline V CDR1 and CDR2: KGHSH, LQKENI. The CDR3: CASSRQDFSYEQYF. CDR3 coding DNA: TGTGCCAGCTCGAGACAGGACTTCTCCTACGAGCAGTACTTC.

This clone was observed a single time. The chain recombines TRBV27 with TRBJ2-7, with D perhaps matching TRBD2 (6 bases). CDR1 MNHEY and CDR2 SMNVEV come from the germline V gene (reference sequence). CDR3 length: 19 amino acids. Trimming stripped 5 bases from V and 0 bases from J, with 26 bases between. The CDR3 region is CASSGPSGTLRTPSYEQYF. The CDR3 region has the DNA TGTGCCAGCAGTGGCCCTTCCGGGACTCTCCGAACCCCCTCCTACGAGCAGTACTTC.

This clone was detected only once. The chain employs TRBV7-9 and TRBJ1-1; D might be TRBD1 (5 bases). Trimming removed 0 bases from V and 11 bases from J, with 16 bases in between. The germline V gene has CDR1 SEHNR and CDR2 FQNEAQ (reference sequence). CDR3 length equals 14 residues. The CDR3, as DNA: TGTGCCAGCAGCTTAGCCGACCCAGGGCTGGGCGCTTTCTTT. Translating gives CASSLADPGLGAFF.

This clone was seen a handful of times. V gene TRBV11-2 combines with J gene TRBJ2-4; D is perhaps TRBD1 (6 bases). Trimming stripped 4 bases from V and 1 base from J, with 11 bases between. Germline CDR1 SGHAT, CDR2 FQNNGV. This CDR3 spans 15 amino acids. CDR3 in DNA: TGTGCCAGCAGCTCAACAGGGCCTGCCAAAAACATTCAGTACTTC. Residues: CASSSTGPAKNIQYF.

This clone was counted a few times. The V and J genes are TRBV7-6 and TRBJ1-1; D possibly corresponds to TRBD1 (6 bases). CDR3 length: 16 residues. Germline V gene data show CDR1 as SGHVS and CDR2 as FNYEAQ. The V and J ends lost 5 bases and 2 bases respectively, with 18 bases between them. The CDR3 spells CASSLLRTEDNTEAFF. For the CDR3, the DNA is TGTGCCAGCAGCCTGCTACGGACAGAAGATAACACTGAAGCTTTCTTT. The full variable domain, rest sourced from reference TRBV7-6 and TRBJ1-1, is GAGVSQSPRYKVTKRGQDVALRCDPISGHVSLYWYRQALGQGPEFLTYFNYEAQQDKSGLPNDRFSAERPEGSISTLTIQRTEQRDSAMYRCASSLLRTEDNTEAFFGQGTRLTVV.

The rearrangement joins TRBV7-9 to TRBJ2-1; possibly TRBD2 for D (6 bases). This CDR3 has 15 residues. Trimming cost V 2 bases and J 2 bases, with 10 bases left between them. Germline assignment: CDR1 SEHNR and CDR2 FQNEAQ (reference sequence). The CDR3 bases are TGTGCCAGCAGCTTAACCGGGGGTCCCTACAATGAGCAGTTCTTC. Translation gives CASSLTGGPYNEQFF.

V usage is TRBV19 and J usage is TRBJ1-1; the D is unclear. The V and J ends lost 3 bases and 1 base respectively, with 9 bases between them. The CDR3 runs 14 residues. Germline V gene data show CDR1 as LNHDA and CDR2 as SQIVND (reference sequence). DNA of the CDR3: TGTGCCAGTAGTATTCACAGCCCGAACACTGAAGCTTTCTTT. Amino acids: CASSIHSPNTEAFF.

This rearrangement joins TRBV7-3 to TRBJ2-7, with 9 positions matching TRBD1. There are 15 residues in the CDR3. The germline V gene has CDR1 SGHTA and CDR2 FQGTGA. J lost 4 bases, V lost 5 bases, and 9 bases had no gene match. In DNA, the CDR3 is TGTGCCAGCAGCCGGGCGGGACAGGGCCTTTACGAGCAGTACTTC. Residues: CASSRAGQGLYEQYF.

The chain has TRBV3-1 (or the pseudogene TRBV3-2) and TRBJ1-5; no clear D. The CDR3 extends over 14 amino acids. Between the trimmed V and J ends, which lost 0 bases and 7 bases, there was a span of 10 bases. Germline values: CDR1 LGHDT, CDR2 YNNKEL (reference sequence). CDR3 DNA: TGTGCCAGCAGCCAAGATCTCACGGGACAGCCCCAGCATTTT. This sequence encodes CASSQDLTGQPQHF.

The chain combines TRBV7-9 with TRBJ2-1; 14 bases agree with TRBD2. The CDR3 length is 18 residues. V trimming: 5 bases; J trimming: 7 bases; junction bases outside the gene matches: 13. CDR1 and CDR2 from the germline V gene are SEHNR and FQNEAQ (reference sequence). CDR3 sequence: CASSPPGLAGGQGNEQFF. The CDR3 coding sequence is TGTGCCAGCAGCCCGCCCGGACTAGCGGGGGGCCAGGGGAATGAGCAGTTCTTC.

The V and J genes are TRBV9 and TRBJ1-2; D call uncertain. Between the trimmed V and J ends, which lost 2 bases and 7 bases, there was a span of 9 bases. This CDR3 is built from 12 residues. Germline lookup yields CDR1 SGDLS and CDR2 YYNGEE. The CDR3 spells CASSVNFAGYTF. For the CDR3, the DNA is TGTGCCAGCAGCGTCAACTTCGCTGGCTACACCTTC.

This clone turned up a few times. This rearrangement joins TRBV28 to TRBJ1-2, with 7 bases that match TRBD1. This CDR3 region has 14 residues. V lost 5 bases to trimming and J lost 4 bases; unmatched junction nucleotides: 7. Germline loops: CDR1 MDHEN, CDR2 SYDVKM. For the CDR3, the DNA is TGTGCCAGCAGTATAACGGGACAGCTCTATGGCTACACCTTC. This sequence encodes CASSITGQLYGYTF.

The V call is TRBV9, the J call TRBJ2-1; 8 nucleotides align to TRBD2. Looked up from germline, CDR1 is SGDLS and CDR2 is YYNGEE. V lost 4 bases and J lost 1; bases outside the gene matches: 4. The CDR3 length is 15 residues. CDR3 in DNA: TGTGCCAGCAGCCCCCGACTAGCGTCCTACAATGAGCAGTTCTTC. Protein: CASSPRLASYNEQFF.

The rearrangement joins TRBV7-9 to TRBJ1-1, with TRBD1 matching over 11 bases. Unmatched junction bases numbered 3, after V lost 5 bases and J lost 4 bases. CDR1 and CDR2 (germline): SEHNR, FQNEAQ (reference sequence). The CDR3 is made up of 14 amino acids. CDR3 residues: CASSPGTGGTEAFF. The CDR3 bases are TGTGCCAGCAGCCCAGGGACAGGGGGCACTGAAGCTTTCTTT.

This CDR3 is CASSIAAGIRGYTF. In DNA, the CDR3 is TGTGCCAGTAGTATAGCAGCGGGGATACGCGGCTACACCTTC. This chain links TRBV19 with TRBJ1-2; no clear D. V was pared by 1 base and J by 8 bases, with 14 bases between. Germline V gives CDR1 LNHDA, CDR2 SQIVND (reference sequence). The CDR3 contains 14 residues.

The CDR3 here is CASSSRTGGGYEQYF. CDR3 DNA: TGTGCCAGCAGCTCAAGGACAGGGGGGGGCTACGAGCAGTACTTC. V is TRBV7-8 and J is TRBJ2-7; 10 bases fit TRBD1. This CDR3 is 15 amino acids long. The germline CDR1 and CDR2 sequences are SGHVS and FQNEAQ. Trimming took 4 bases from V and 3 from J; bases not matched to a gene: 6.

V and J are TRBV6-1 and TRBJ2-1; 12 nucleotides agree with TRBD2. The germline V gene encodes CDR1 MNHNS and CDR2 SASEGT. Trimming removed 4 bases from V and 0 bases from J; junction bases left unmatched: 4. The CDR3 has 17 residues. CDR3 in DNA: TGTGCCAGCAGTGCCACTAGCGGGGGGAGCTCCTACAATGAGCAGTTCTTC. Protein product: CASSATSGGSSYNEQFF.

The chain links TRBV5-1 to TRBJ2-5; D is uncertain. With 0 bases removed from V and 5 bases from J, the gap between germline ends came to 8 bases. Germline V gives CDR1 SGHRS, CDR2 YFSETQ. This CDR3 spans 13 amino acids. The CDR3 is CASSLAVMETQYF. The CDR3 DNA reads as TGCGCCAGCAGCTTGGCGGTAATGGAGACCCAGTACTTC.

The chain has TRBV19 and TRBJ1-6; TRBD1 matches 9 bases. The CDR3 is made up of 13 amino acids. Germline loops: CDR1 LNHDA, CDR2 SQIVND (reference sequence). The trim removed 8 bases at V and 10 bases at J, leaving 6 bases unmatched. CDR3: CASHRDRASPLHF. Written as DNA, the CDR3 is TGTGCCAGTCATAGGGACAGGGCGTCACCCCTCCACTTT.

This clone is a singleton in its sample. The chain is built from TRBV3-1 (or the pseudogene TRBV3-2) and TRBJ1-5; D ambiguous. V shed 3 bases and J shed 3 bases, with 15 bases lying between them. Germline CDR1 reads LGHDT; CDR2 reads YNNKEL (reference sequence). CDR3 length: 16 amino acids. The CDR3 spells CASSHGTPEDNQPQHF. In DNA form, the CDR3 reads TGTGCCAGCAGCCATGGAACTCCGGAGGACAATCAGCCCCAGCATTTT.

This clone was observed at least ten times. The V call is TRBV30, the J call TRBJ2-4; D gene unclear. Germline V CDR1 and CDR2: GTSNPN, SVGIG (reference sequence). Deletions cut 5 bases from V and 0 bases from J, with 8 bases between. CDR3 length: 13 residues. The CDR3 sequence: CAWVALAKNIQYF. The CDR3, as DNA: TGTGCCTGGGTGGCCTTAGCCAAAAACATTCAGTACTTC.